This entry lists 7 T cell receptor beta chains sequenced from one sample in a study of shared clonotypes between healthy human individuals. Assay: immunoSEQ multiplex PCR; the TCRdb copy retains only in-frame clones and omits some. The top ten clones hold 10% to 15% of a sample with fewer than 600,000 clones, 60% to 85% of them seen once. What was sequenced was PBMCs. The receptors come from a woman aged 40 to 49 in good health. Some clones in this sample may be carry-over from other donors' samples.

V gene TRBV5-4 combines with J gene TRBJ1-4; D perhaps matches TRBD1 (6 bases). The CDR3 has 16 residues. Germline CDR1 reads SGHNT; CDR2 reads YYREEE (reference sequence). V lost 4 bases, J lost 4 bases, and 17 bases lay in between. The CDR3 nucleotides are TGTGCCAGCAGCCACGGGTCCGGGGGCAATAATGAAAAACTGTTTTTT. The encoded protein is CASSHGSGGNNEKLFF.

The CDR3 DNA sequence: TGTGCCAGCAGCTCCAGAGATTTCTCTGGAAACACCATATATTTT. Its translation: CASSSRDFSGNTIYF. The chain is built from TRBV11-1 and TRBJ1-3, with no clear D. The germline V gene has CDR1 SGHAT and CDR2 FQDESV (reference sequence). Between the trimmed V and J ends, which lost 4 bases and 0 bases, there was a span of 10 bases. CDR3 length: 15 amino acids.

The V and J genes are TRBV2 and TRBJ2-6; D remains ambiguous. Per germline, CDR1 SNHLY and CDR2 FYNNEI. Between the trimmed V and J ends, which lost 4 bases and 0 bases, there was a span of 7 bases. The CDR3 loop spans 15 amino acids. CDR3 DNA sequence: TGTGCCAGCAGTGGCAGGAGCTCTGGGGCCAACGTCCTGACTTTC. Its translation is CASSGRSSGANVLTF.

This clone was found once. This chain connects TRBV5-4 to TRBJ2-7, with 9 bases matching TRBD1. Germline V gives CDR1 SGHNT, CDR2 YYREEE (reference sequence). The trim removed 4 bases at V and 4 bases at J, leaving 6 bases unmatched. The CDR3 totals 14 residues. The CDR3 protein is CASSTGGVGYEQYF. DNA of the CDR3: TGTGCCAGCAGCACAGGGGGCGTGGGGTACGAGCAGTACTTC.

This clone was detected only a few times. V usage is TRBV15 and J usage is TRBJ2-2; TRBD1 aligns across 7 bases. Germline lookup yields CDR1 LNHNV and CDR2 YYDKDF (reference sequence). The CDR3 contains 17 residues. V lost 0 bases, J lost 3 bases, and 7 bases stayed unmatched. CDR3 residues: CATSRDLGDRDTGELFF. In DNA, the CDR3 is TGTGCCACCAGCAGAGATCTTGGAGACAGGGACACCGGGGAGCTGTTTTTT.

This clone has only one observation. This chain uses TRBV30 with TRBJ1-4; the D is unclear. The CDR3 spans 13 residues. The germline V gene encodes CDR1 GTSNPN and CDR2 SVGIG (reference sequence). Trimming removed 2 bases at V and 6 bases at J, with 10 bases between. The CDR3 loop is CAWSLQVDEKLFF. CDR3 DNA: TGTGCCTGGAGTCTACAAGTCGATGAAAAACTGTTTTTT.

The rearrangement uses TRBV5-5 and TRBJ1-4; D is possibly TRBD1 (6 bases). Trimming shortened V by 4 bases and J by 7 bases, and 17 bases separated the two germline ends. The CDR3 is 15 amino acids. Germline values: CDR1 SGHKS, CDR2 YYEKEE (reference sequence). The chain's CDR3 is CASSNVVGAGEKLFF. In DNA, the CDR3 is TGTGCCAGCAGCAATGTAGTGGGGGCAGGTGAAAAACTGTTTTTT.